This T cell receptor beta chain is from a study of blood T cell repertoires in COVID-19. Study at large: The samples span acute and convalescent COVID-19 from the United States, Italy and Spain. PBMCs, B-cell-depleted T cells, or T cells were the source of the cDNA or gDNA that made up the material.

There are 14 residues in the CDR3. Per germline, CDR1 SEHNR and CDR2 FQNEAQ (reference sequence). V lost 5 bases to trimming and J lost 4 bases, with 14 bases between them. In the study's own analysis: Reference gene primer amplification yielded estimated nucleated cell counts. The table came from immunoSEQ multiplex PCR; TCRdb's copy has only in-frame clones and leaves some out. D and trimming were read from the DNA, whereas the V and J calls and clone size are those reported in that table. Of approximately 15,000 clones listed, roughly 80% are singletons. This clonotype was obtained from a human donor in a cohort sampled during active COVID-19. This sequence joins TRBV7-9 and TRBJ2-5; D might be TRBD2 (6 bases). The sequenced sample consisted of peripheral blood. DNA of the CDR3: TGTGCCAGCAGCCCCGTGCGGGGACGAGAGACCCAGTACTTC. Translating gives CASSPVRGRETQYF.